The 27 T cell receptor beta chains presented below share a single source sample, sequenced in a study of T cells in Graves' hyperthyroidism and ophthalmopathy. The TCR beta CDR3 regions underwent amplification using RNA transcripts as the source. The HTBI primer set was used in a first-round RT-PCR of the TCR CDR3. Each CDR3 protein gets one entry after TCRdb re-called the multiplex PCR reads with MiXCR. The table lists about 610,000 distinct CDR3 sequences, approximately 15% of them singletons. The sample consisted of blood. These receptors were obtained from a middle-aged woman with Graves' ophthalmopathy.

Here the CDR3 reads CASSLGGTGLVGNQPQHF. The CDR3 DNA reads TGTGCCAGCAGCTTAGGGGGGACAGGTCTTGTCGGCAATCAGCCCCAGCATTTT. This chain connects TRBV11-1 to TRBJ1-5, with 8 positions matching TRBD1. This CDR3 has 18 residues. The V and J ends lost 1 base and 2 bases, in that order; junction bases with no gene match: 10. Germline loops: CDR1 SGHAT, CDR2 FQDESV (reference sequence). Based on the CDR3 plus reference TRBV11-1 and TRBJ1-5, the full variable domain is EAEVAQSPRYKITEKSQAVAFWCDPISGHATLYWYRQILGQGPELLVQFQDESVVDDSQLPKDRFSAERLKGVDSTLKIQPAELGDSAMYLCASSLGGTGLVGNQPQHFGDGTRLSIL.

This clonotype occurred many times. The genes are TRBV20-1 and TRBJ2-7; TRBD1 matches 10 bases. The CDR3 consists of 14 residues. Germline assignment: CDR1 DFQATT and CDR2 SNEGSKA (reference sequence). Trimming at V came to 1 base and at J to 7 bases, leaving 7 bases not matched to a gene. CDR3 in amino acids: CSARGNGTGDEQYF. For the CDR3, the DNA is TGCAGTGCTAGAGGCAATGGGACAGGGGATGAGCAGTACTTC.

To note about this clonotype: A read error may produce the germline difference seen at one junction end. The chain carries TRBV6-1 and TRBJ2-5; TRBD1 agrees at 10 bases. CDR1 is MNHNS, CDR2 SASEGT, per germline. The CDR3 sequence is 16 residues long. The CDR3 sequence: CASSRPGQGLQETQYF. In nucleotides, the CDR3 is TGCGCCAGCAGCCGCCCGGGACAGGGGCTCCAAGAGACCCAGTACTTC.

This clonotype was recorded many times. The chain has TRBV6-1 and TRBJ1-3, with 7 bases that match TRBD1. Germline V gene data show CDR1 as MNHNS and CDR2 as SASEGT. V shed 5 bases and J 6 bases; nucleotides not matched to a gene: 7. The CDR3 is 14 residues long. The DNA for the CDR3 is TGTGCCAGCAGTCCATGGGACAGTCAAAACACCATATATTTT. Its protein product is CASSPWDSQNTIYF.

This clonotype was observed many times. The chain is built from TRBV11-1 and TRBJ2-7, with a tentative D call TRBD2 (6 bases). The CDR3 has 17 residues. V lost 5 bases to trimming and J lost 0 bases, with 20 bases between them. The germline V gene encodes CDR1 SGHAT and CDR2 FQDESV (reference sequence). The chain's CDR3 is CASSLGGGRTISYEQYF. The DNA of the CDR3 is TGTGCCAGCAGCCTAGGCGGAGGGCGGACGATCTCCTACGAGCAGTACTTC. The variable domain in full, with the rest retrieved from reference TRBV11-1 and TRBJ2-7, is EAEVAQSPRYKITEKSQAVAFWCDPISGHATLYWYRQILGQGPELLVQFQDESVVDDSQLPKDRFSAERLKGVDSTLKIQPAELGDSAMYLCASSLGGGRTISYEQYFGPGTRLTVT.

This clonotype was seen ten or more times. The chain is built from TRBV12-3 or TRBV12-4 and TRBJ2-5; TRBD2 aligns across 9 bases. J lost 3 bases, V lost 5 bases, and 10 bases had no gene match. CDR3 length equals 16 residues. This chain's CDR3 is CASSPLSGSGEETQYF. The DNA for the CDR3 is TGTGCCAGCAGTCCCCTTAGCGGGAGTGGCGAAGAGACCCAGTACTTC.

The chain has TRBV28 and TRBJ2-2; D is undetermined. V shed 6 bases and J shed 6 bases, with 8 bases lying between them. This CDR3 is 12 amino acids long. CDR1 and CDR2 (germline): MDHEN, SYDVKM. The CDR3 sequence: CASRERSGELFF. The CDR3 DNA reads TGTGCCAGCAGAGAGAGGTCCGGGGAGCTGTTTTTT.

V usage is TRBV28 and J usage is TRBJ1-5; TRBD1 aligns across 8 bases. J gave up 3 bases and V 7 bases, and 14 bases lay outside the gene matches. CDR1 and CDR2 from the germline V gene are MDHEN and SYDVKM. The CDR3 length is 17 residues. The chain's CDR3 is CASTDSRTGPINQPQHF. CDR3 in DNA: TGTGCCAGCACCGACTCCCGGACAGGGCCGATCAATCAGCCCCAGCATTTT. Combining the CDR3 with reference TRBV28 and TRBJ1-5 gives the whole variable domain DVKVTQSSRYLVKRTGEKVFLECVQDMDHENMFWYRQDPGLGLRLIYFSYDVKMKEKGDIPEGYSVSREKKERFSLILESASTNQTSMYLCASTDSRTGPINQPQHFGDGTRLSIL.

This clonotype was counted between two and nine times. This sequence joins TRBV2 and TRBJ2-2; weak D call: TRBD2 (5 bases). The CDR3 contains 16 residues. Germline values: CDR1 SNHLY, CDR2 FYNNEI. V lost 3 bases and J lost 0, with 11 bases in between. The CDR3 region is CASSEVRGSNTGELFF. CDR3 in DNA: TGTGCCAGCAGTGAGGTCCGGGGATCGAACACCGGGGAGCTGTTTTTT.

This clonotype has a count of ten or more. The chain carries TRBV7-1 and TRBJ2-6; maybe TRBD1 (6 bases). TRBV7-1 is annotated as an ORF whose role is uncertain. V was cut by 3 bases and J by 0 bases, with 21 bases left in between. CDR3 length: 20 amino acids. CDR3: CASSSNRALLGSSGANVLTF. The DNA of the CDR3 is TGTGCCAGCAGCTCGAACAGGGCACTCCTGGGTAGCTCTGGGGCCAACGTCCTGACTTTC.

This clonotype was counted ten times or more. This chain links TRBV5-5 with TRBJ1-1; possible D gene TRBD1, 6 bases. The CDR3 covers 12 residues. The germline gives CDR1 SGHKS, CDR2 YYEKEE (reference sequence). Between the trimmed V and J ends, which lost 5 bases and 5 bases, there was a span of 10 bases. The CDR3, as DNA: TGTGCCAGCAGTTTCACAGGGACTGAAGCTTTCTTT. Amino acid sequence: CASSFTGTEAFF.

To note about this clonotype: Its ends do not fully match the called genes, so a read error is possible. The chain couples TRBV6-1 to TRBJ1-1, with D possibly TRBD1 on 5 matching bases. CDR1 is MNHNS, CDR2 SASEGT, per germline. The CDR3 totals 13 residues. The CDR3 DNA sequence: TGTGCCAGCACCCGGGGGACGAACACTGAGGCTTTCTTT. Amino acids: CASTRGTNTEAFF.

This clonotype was observed many times. The rearrangement uses TRBV6-1 and TRBJ2-7; 9 bases align to TRBD2. The germline CDR1 and CDR2 sequences are MNHNS and SASEGT. V shed 6 bases and J 6 bases; nucleotides not matched to a gene: 9. This CDR3 is 14 amino acids long. This chain's CDR3 is CASRGAGGFSEQYF. CDR3 nucleotide sequence: TGTGCCAGCAGGGGAGCGGGAGGTTTCTCCGAGCAGTACTTC.

This clonotype was seen many times. V usage is TRBV10-3 and J usage is TRBJ1-5; 8 nucleotides line up with TRBD1. Germline V gene data show CDR1 as ENHRY and CDR2 as SYGVKD. V lost 4 bases, J lost 4 bases, and 6 bases stayed unmatched. This CDR3 contains 15 residues. The CDR3 DNA sequence: TGTGCCATCAGTGGAACTCGACAGGGGAATCAGCCCCAGCATTTT. Encoded protein: CAISGTRQGNQPQHF.

This clonotype was observed at least ten times. The rearrangement uses TRBV20-1 and TRBJ2-7; TRBD2 aligns across 11 bases. The length of the CDR3 is 15 residues. Germline V gene sequence: CDR1 DFQATT, CDR2 SNEGSKA (reference sequence). J gave up 6 bases and V 0 bases, and 7 bases lay outside the gene matches. CDR3 DNA sequence: TGCAGTGCTAGAGATCGACTAGCGGGACTATCCGAGCAGTACTTC. As protein: CSARDRLAGLSEQYF.

The rearrangement uses TRBV12-3 or TRBV12-4 and TRBJ2-1; 9 nucleotides line up with TRBD1. V shed 10 bases, J shed 4 bases, and the junction held 11 bases outside the gene matches. The CDR3 covers 15 residues. CDR3 loop: CAIRIRDREYNEQFF. DNA for the CDR3: TGTGCCATAAGGATCCGGGACAGGGAGTACAATGAGCAGTTCTTC.

The CDR3 loop is CASTLRGLDSGYTF. DNA of the CDR3: TGTGCCAGTACCCTCAGGGGGCTGGATAGTGGCTACACCTTC. The chain combines TRBV13 with TRBJ1-2, with 8 bases identical to TRBD1. The CDR3 has 14 amino acids. Germline CDR1 is PRHDT and CDR2 is FYEKMQ (reference sequence). V shed 9 bases and J 7 bases; nucleotides not matched to a gene: 13.

In this sample, this clonotype turned up many times. CDR3 residues: CASSFIATRDEQYF. CDR3 nucleotide sequence: TGTGCCAGCAGTTTTATAGCGACCAGGGACGAGCAGTACTTC. This sequence joins TRBV28 and TRBJ2-7; D could derive from TRBD1 or TRBD2 (5 bases each). V was cut by 3 bases and J by 5 bases, with 14 bases left in between. There are 14 residues in the CDR3. Germline CDR1 reads MDHEN; CDR2 reads SYDVKM.

With respect to this clonotype: This may stem from a read error, because a much larger clone lies one nucleotide away. The J gene is TRBJ2-7, the V gene TRBV2; possibly TRBD2 for D (6 bases). Germline V lookup: CDR1 SNHLY, CDR2 FYNNEI. This CDR3 has 14 residues. The CDR3 DNA sequence: TGTGCCAGCAGCGCTAGCGATTTGGCCTACGGGCAGTACTTC. Translation: CASSASDLAYGQYF.

Many counts were recorded for this clonotype. The chain links TRBV28 to TRBJ2-5; perhaps TRBD2 as D (6 bases). From germline, CDR1 is MDHEN and CDR2 SYDVKM. V was pared by 3 bases and J by 9 bases, with 17 bases between. The CDR3 has 14 residues. The CDR3 here is CASSLGGLPVPQYF. For the CDR3, the DNA is TGTGCCAGCAGTTTGGGTGGACTACCGGTCCCCCAGTACTTC.

This clonotype has a count of ten or more. The genes are TRBV6-5 and TRBJ1-5; 10 bases agree with TRBD1. J was trimmed by 5 bases and V by 7 bases; bases with no gene match: 8. The germline gives CDR1 MNHEY, CDR2 SVGAGI. This CDR3 is 15 amino acids long. CDR3 coding DNA: TGTGCCAGCACCCTGACAGGGGGCGAAGATCAGCCCCAGCATTTT. Amino acids: CASTLTGGEDQPQHF.

This clonotype was counted many times. This sequence joins TRBV7-2 and TRBJ2-7; D perhaps matches TRBD1 (7 bases). Trimming removed 3 bases from V and 4 bases from J, with 13 bases in between. This CDR3 has 14 residues. The V gene's germline CDR1 is SGHTA and CDR2 FQGNSA. This CDR3 reads CASSFSGGRYEQYF. CDR3 bases: TGTGCCAGCAGCTTTTCAGGGGGGAGATACGAGCAGTACTTC.

At least ten counts were recorded for this clonotype. The rearrangement uses TRBV27 and TRBJ2-7; 10 bases line up with TRBD2. The CDR3 has 14 amino acids. Per germline, CDR1 MNHEY and CDR2 SMNVEV (reference sequence). Unmatched junction bases numbered 6, after V lost 3 bases and J lost 7 bases. CDR3 DNA: TGTGCCAGCAGTTTGGGGACTAGCGTTCATGAGCAGTACTTC. Encoded protein: CASSLGTSVHEQYF.

This clonotype was recorded at least ten times. This rearrangement joins TRBV6-2 or TRBV6-3 to TRBJ1-2, with no clear D. This CDR3 comprises 14 residues. Germline loops: CDR1 MNHEY, CDR2 SVGEGT. Trimming took off 3 bases at V and 7 bases at J, with 15 bases between the two ends. The CDR3 DNA reads as TGTGCCAGCAGTTATTCCGACCGCGTGGTTGGCTACACCTTC. It specifies CASSYSDRVVGYTF.

This clonotype was detected many times. The chain has TRBV7-9 and TRBJ2-7; tentative D call: TRBD1 (5 bases). The CDR3 length is 13 residues. V shed 5 bases and J shed 3 bases, with 11 bases lying between them. Germline CDR1 is SEHNR and CDR2 is FQNEAQ (reference sequence). CDR3 nucleotides: TGTGCCAGCAGCAGGGGCGAGCTCTACGAGCAGTACTTC. It specifies CASSRGELYEQYF.

This clonotype was found many times. The genes are TRBV6-2 or TRBV6-3 and TRBJ2-1; D ambiguous. Germline V gene lookup returns CDR1 MNHEY and CDR2 SVGEGT. V lost 4 bases to trimming and J lost 3 bases, with 13 bases between them. CDR3 size: 15 residues. This CDR3 reads CASSLTLVGYNEQFF. The DNA of the CDR3 is TGTGCCAGCAGTTTGACGCTGGTTGGCTACAATGAGCAGTTCTTC.

The rearrangement links TRBV29-1 to TRBJ2-7; D is undetermined. This CDR3 spans 12 amino acids. Germline V CDR1 and CDR2: SQVTM, ANQGSEA. V lost 5 bases, J lost 1 base, and 9 bases lay in between. CDR3 sequence: CSVSVQSYEQYF. Here the CDR3 DNA reads TGCAGCGTTTCCGTACAGTCCTACGAGCAGTACTTC.